This T cell receptor beta chain appears in the sequencing data of a study of cytomegalovirus exposure and HLA in healthy donors. Clones were read by immunoSEQ multiplex PCR, and TCRdb kept only the in-frame ones, dropping some. This table holds 150,000 to 200,000 clones, more than 75% found once. Germline-derived CDR1 and CDR2 are SEHNR and FQNEAQ (reference sequence). The CDR3 is made up of 16 amino acids. V lost 4 bases and J lost 7; bases outside the gene matches: 12. Whole-study findings and limits: Rarity characterized most TCR sequences, yet some public TCRs appeared in many donors. In vitro, three CMV-associated chains proved specific for CMV antigens.

With respect to this clone: As yet, its antigen is unknown.

This clonotype was obtained from a man aged 18 to 35 in good health and CMV-seropositive. The V call is TRBV7-9, the J call TRBJ1-4; 7 nucleotides agree with TRBD1. The specimen was PBMCs. The CDR3 bases are TGTGCCAGCAGCTGGGGAACAGGGGATTTTGGTGAAAAACTGTTTTTT. Amino acids: CASSWGTGDFGEKLFF.